Here is one T cell receptor (beta chain) with its context. The antigen remains undetermined. Generated by immunoSEQ multiplex PCR, the TCRdb table keeps only in-frame clones and is missing some. Among around 100,000 clones listed, over 70% were seen once. The source of the sample is a study of identifying expanded T cells in peripheral blood. Whole-study findings and limits: About 1.2 clones differed between technical replicates, versus approximately 16 and 20 over time.

This CDR3 contains 13 residues. The V gene's germline CDR1 is MNHEY and CDR2 SMNVEV (reference sequence). V was trimmed by 5 bases and J by 6 bases, leaving 14 bases between them. The chain employs TRBV27 and TRBJ2-7, with D possibly matching TRBD1 (6 bases). The source is a person aged 18 to 75 in good health. The sample comprised blood. CDR3 DNA: TGTGCCAGCAGTAGCCTCTGGGGGCTCGAGCAGTACTTC. It specifies CASSSLWGLEQYF.